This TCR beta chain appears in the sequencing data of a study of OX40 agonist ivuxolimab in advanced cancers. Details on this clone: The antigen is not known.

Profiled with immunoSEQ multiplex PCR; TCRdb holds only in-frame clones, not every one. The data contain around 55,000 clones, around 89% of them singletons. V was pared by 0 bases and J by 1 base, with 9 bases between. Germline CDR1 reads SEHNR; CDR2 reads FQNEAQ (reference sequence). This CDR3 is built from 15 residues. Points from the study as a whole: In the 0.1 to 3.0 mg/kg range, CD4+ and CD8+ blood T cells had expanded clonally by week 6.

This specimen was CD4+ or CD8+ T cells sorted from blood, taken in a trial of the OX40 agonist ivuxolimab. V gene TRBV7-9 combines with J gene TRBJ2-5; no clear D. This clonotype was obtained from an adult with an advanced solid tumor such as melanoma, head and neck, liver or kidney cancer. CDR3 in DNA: TGTGCCAGCAGCTTAGCCGCCGGGCCCCAAGAGACCCAGTACTTC. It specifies CASSLAAGPQETQYF.